This T cell receptor (beta chain) was captured in a study of T cell responses to AZD1222 COVID-19 vaccine. The CDR3 runs 8 residues. V lost 11 bases and J lost 8, with 6 bases in between. Per germline, CDR1 MRHNA and CDR2 SNTAGT. Broader study findings: Clonal diversity may have been underestimated in mostly white British donors. After two AZD1222 doses, spike-specific TCR breadth and depth rose versus day 0. Regions 160-218 and 743-854 dominated among vaccine-associated CD4 TCRs spanning spike. Unmutated variant regions are reportedly targeted by nearly half of spike-specific TCRs.

Profiled with immunoSEQ multiplex PCR; TCRdb holds only in-frame clones, not every one. The sample includes some 120,000 clones, around nine tenths of them seen just once. A word on this clone: Its antigen is not identified.

The chain uses TRBV6-4 and TRBJ1-1; D not resolved. This sequence originates from an adult in good health. The specimen comprised peripheral blood, sampled on day 0 of AZD1222 vaccination. CDR3: CAWPEAFF. The CDR3 DNA follows: TGTGCCTGGCCAGAAGCTTTCTTT.